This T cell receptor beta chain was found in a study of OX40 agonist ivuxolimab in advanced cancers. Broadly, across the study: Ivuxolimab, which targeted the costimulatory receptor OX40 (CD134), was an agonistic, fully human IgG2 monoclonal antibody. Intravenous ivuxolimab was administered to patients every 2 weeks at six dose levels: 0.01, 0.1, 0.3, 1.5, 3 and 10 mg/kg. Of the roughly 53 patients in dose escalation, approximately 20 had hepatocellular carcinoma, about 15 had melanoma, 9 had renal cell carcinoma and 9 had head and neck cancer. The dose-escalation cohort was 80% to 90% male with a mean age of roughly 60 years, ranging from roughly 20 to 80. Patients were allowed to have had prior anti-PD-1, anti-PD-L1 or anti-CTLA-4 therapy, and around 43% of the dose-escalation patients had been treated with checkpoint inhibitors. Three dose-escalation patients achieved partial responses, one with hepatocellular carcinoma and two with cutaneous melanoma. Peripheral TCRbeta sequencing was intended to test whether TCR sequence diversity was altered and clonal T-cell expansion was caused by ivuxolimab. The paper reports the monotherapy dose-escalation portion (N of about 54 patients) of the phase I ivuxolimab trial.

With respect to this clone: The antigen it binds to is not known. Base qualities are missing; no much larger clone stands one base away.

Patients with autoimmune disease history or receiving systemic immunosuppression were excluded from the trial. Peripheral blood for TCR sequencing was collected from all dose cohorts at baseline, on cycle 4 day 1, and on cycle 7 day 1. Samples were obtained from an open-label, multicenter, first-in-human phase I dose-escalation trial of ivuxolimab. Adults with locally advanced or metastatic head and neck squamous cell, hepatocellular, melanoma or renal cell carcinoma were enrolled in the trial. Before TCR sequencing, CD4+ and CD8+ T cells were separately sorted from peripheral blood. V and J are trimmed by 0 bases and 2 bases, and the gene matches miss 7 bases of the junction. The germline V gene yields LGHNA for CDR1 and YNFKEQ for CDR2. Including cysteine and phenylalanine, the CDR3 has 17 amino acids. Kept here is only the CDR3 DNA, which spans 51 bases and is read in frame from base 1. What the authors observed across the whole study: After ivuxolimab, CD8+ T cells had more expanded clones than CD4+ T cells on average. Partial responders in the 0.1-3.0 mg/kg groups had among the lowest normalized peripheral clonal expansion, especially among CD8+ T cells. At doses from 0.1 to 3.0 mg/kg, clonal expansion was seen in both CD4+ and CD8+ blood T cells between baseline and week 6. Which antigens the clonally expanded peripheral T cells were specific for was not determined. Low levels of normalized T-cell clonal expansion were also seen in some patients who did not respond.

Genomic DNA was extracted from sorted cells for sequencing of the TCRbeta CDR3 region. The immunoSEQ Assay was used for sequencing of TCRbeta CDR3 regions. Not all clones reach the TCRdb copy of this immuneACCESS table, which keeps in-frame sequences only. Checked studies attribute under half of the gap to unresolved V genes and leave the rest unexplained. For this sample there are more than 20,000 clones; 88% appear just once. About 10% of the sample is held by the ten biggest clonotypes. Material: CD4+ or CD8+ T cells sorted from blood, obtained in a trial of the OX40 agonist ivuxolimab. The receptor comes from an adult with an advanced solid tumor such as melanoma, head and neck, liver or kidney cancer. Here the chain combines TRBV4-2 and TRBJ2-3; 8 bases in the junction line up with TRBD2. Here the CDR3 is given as CASSQEGASGLTDTQYF. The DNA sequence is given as TGTGCCAGCAGCCAAGAAGGCGCTAGCGGGCTCACAGATACGCAGTATTTT.